The T cell receptor (beta chain) under discussion was sequenced for a study of cytomegalovirus exposure and HLA in healthy donors. Overall study findings and caveats: Sequencing probably produced one cluster of sequence variants that were highly shared. Further analysis was carried out later, and it showed several of the most significant clusters appearing linked to common viral pathogens. Overall, around 150 TCR beta chains were annotated as cytomegalovirus-associated.

About this clone: Its antigen is as yet unknown.

The CDR3 is made up of 15 amino acids. Trimming shortened V by 1 base and J by 0 bases, and 9 bases separated the two germline ends. Per the germline V gene, CDR1 is SGHTA and CDR2 is FQGNSA. In the PCR, 60 Vbeta and 13 Jbeta primers were used. Clones were sequenced by immunoSEQ multiplex PCR, and TCRdb holds only the in-frame ones, with some missing. The sample carries roughly 180,000 clones, approximately 84% recorded once. The chain uses TRBV7-2 and TRBJ1-2; D gene uncertain. The TCR comes from a girl aged 5-17 years in good health and CMV-seropositive. Specimen: PBMCs. This CDR3 reads CASSLVPDANYGYTF. Here the CDR3 DNA reads TGTGCCAGCAGCTTAGTGCCAGATGCTAACTATGGCTACACCTTC. Variable domain in full (rest from reference TRBV7-2 and TRBJ1-2): GAGVSQSPSNKVTEKGKDVELRCDPISGHTALYWYRQSLGQGLEFLIYFQGNSAPDKSGLPSDRFSAERTGGSVSTLTIQRTQQEDSAVYLCASSLVPDANYGYTFGSGTRLTVV.